This entry features one T cell receptor (beta chain) sequence. This clonotype was counted only a few times. What this receptor recognizes is not known. No qualities accompany the bases; no much larger clone lies one base away. The CDR3 runs 15 amino acids, cysteine and phenylalanine included. Of all the DNA, just the CDR3 is kept, 45 bases in frame from base 1. Compared with germline, V lacks 7 bases and J lacks 2 bases; bases without a gene match: 5. Per the germline V gene (reference sequence), MNHEY is the CDR1 and SMNVEV is the CDR2. The meaning of the sample's time point label: 45 days after influenza vaccine administration. These data originate in a study of response to subunit inactivated influenza vaccine (dated by TCRdb to the late 2010s). About the investigation overall: Deep quantitative T cell receptor repertoire profiling was used in the study to track responses to a trivalent subunit inactivated influenza vaccine.

Library preparation used RT-PCR. For sequencing, an Illumina HiSeq 2500 was employed. The raw public data were reprocessed by TCRdb itself: fastp quality trimming at Q25, MiXCR clonotype calling, in-frame beta chains only. Under each unique CDR3 protein, matching rows form one entry showing the most common genes and DNA. For this sample the table gives approximately 500,000 distinct CDR3 sequences, of which under 15% were detected only once. The top ten hold over 10% of the sample. General conclusions and limits of the study: According to the authors, only a limited number of new T cells may be recruited by each seasonal influenza vaccination.

Recombination joined TRBV27 with TRBJ2-5; the central 12 bases match TRBD2. The sample here was PBMCs from blood, taken roughly 48 days after vaccination. The TCR comes from a man aged 45-60 years who received an inactivated influenza vaccine. Donor details come from another sample of the same person, matched by shared clones. The DNA reads TGTGCCAGCACGCGGACTAGCGGGGAACAAGAGACCCAGTACTTC. It translates to CASTRTSGEQETQYF.